The 32 T cell receptor beta chains given below trace back to one sample, sequenced in a study of cytotoxic CD8 clonotypes in ibrutinib-treated CLL. The data were produced by immunoSEQ multiplex PCR, yet TCRdb's version contains in-frame clones alone and is incomplete. The sample has about 330,000 clones; around 66% are singletons. The material sequenced was PBMCs, taken after 36 months of ibrutinib treatment. The origin of the receptors is a human donor with chronic lymphocytic leukemia.

This clone was counted a few times. The rearrangement uses TRBV4-1 and TRBJ1-4; D remains ambiguous. Between the trimmed V and J ends, which lost 4 bases and 7 bases, there was a span of 10 bases. This CDR3 is 13 amino acids long. CDR1 is MGHRA and CDR2 is YSYEKL in the germline V gene. CDR3 amino acids: CASSPTWVEKLFF. The DNA of the CDR3 is TGCGCCAGCAGCCCGACGTGGGTTGAAAAACTGTTTTTT.

This chain links TRBV7-8 with TRBJ2-5, with TRBD1 as a possible D gene (6 bases). This CDR3 has 15 residues. Trimming pared 3 bases from V and 5 bases from J, leaving 16 bases between. Germline V gene data show CDR1 as SGHVS and CDR2 as FQNEAQ. In DNA, the CDR3 is TGTGCCAGCAGCTTCCGGGACACCCAGGCGGAGACCCAGTACTTC. Encoded protein: CASSFRDTQAETQYF.

V and J are TRBV7-6 and TRBJ2-7; D possibly corresponds to TRBD2 (5 bases). The ends were cut back, 5 bases at V and 5 bases at J, with 13 bases in the middle. CDR3 size: 13 residues. Germline V lookup: CDR1 SGHVS, CDR2 FNYEAQ. CDR3 region: CASSTGPEDEQYF. CDR3 in DNA: TGTGCCAGCAGCACCGGCCCGGAGGACGAGCAGTACTTC. The full variable domain, with the rest looked up from reference TRBV7-6 and TRBJ2-7, is GAGVSQSPRYKVTKRGQDVALRCDPISGHVSLYWYRQALGQGPEFLTYFNYEAQQDKSGLPNDRFSAERPEGSISTLTIQRTEQRDSAMYRCASSTGPEDEQYFGPGTRLTVT.

The chain uses TRBV10-2 and TRBJ2-1; D unresolved. CDR1 is WSHSY, CDR2 SAAADI, per germline. The CDR3 loop spans 11 amino acids. V was cut by 8 bases and J by 8 bases, with 10 bases left in between. The CDR3: CASSRLDEQFF. The DNA for the CDR3 is TGCGCCAGCTCCAGGTTGGATGAGCAGTTCTTC.

V and J are TRBV4-1 and TRBJ1-4; D uncertain. The CDR3 covers 12 residues. Germline V CDR1 and CDR2: MGHRA, YSYEKL. The V and J ends lost 6 bases and 8 bases respectively, with 10 bases between them. The CDR3 bases are TGCGCCAGCAGTCAGAAGAGGGAAAAACTGTTTTTT. Translating gives CASSQKREKLFF.

This clone was counted a few times. V is TRBV5-1 and J is TRBJ1-2, with TRBD1 matching over 9 bases. Unmatched junction bases numbered 11, after V lost 4 bases and J lost 4 bases. Looked up from germline, CDR1 is SGHRS and CDR2 is YFSETQ. This CDR3 comprises 16 residues. The CDR3: CASSLVSLTGGYGYTF. CDR3 DNA sequence: TGCGCCAGCAGCCTTGTCTCCCTGACAGGGGGCTATGGCTACACCTTC.

The rearrangement joins TRBV28 to TRBJ2-1; weak D call: TRBD2 (6 bases). V was shortened by 7 bases and J by 0 bases, with 16 bases between the two germline ends. The germline gives CDR1 MDHEN, CDR2 SYDVKM. The CDR3 contains 16 residues. In nucleotides, the CDR3 is TGTGCCAGCACCGAGGGCGGGGCGAGCTCCTACAATGAGCAGTTCTTC. Translating gives CASTEGGASSYNEQFF.

This chain uses TRBV4-1 with TRBJ2-2; maybe TRBD1 (6 bases). V was pared by 7 bases and J by 0 bases, with 15 bases between. The CDR3 contains 16 residues. CDR1 MGHRA and CDR2 YSYEKL come from the germline V gene. CDR3 sequence reads: CASTAGAGANTGELFF. CDR3 coding DNA: TGCGCCAGCACCGCAGGGGCAGGGGCGAACACCGGGGAGCTGTTTTTT.

J is TRBJ2-5 and V is TRBV6-5, with TRBD1 as a possible D gene (5 bases). Germline CDR1 is MNHEY and CDR2 is SVGAGI. With 6 bases removed from V and 7 bases from J, the gap between germline ends came to 12 bases. The CDR3 totals 12 residues. Here the CDR3 reads CASRLARGTQYF. CDR3 DNA: TGTGCCAGCAGATTGGCAAGGGGGACCCAGTACTTC.

This chain links TRBV5-1 with TRBJ2-1, with D maybe TRBD2 (6 bases). Germline V lookup: CDR1 SGHRS, CDR2 YFSETQ. The length of the CDR3 is 13 residues. The V and J ends lost 7 bases and 8 bases respectively, with 16 bases between them. DNA for the CDR3: TGCGCCAGCGCGACTTTGGAGGGCGATGAGCAGTTCTTC. Translated, it gives CASATLEGDEQFF. Looking up the rest from reference TRBV5-1 and TRBJ2-1 gives the full variable domain: KAGVTQTPRYLIKTRGQQVTLSCSPISGHRSVSWYQQTPGQGLQFLFEYFSETQRNKGNFPGRFSGRQFSNSRSEMNVSTLELGDSALYLCASATLEGDEQFFGPGTRLTVL.

The chain uses TRBV19 and TRBJ2-7; 9 positions agree with TRBD1. From germline, CDR1 is LNHDA and CDR2 SQIVND (reference sequence). The CDR3 loop spans 14 amino acids. The J segment lost 1 base and the V segment lost 5 bases, leaving 3 bases of the junction unmatched. The CDR3 DNA follows: TGTGCCAGTAGTTCCGGGACAGGGTCCTACGAGCAGTACTTC. It specifies CASSSGTGSYEQYF.

In DNA, the CDR3 is TGCGCCAGCAGCTTGGTTTCCGGGCAGGGGAACACTGAAGCTTTCTTT. As protein: CASSLVSGQGNTEAFF. V is TRBV5-1 and J is TRBJ1-1; D is perhaps TRBD1 (5 bases). Per the germline V gene, CDR1 is SGHRS and CDR2 is YFSETQ. This CDR3 comprises 16 residues. Trimming pared 0 bases from V and 1 base from J, leaving 13 bases between.

The rearrangement uses TRBV6-4 and TRBJ2-7; 8 nucleotides match TRBD2. The CDR3 spans 15 residues. The J segment lost 7 bases and the V segment lost 7 bases, leaving 15 bases of the junction unmatched. Germline V gene lookup returns CDR1 MRHNA and CDR2 SNTAGT. In DNA form, the CDR3 reads TGTGCCAGCAACCTCTTCATAGCGGGGTCTCGGGAGCAGTACTTC. Its protein product is CASNLFIAGSREQYF.

The sample holds a few counts of this clone. The CDR3 spells CASSGRIYGYTF. CDR3 in DNA: TGTGCCAGCAGTGGGCGGATCTATGGCTACACCTTC. This sequence joins TRBV6-1 and TRBJ1-2, with D unclear. Germline CDR1 reads MNHNS; CDR2 reads SASEGT. The CDR3 spans 12 residues. The germline V and J ends were trimmed by 4 bases and 4 bases, with 7 bases remaining between them.

The V gene is TRBV10-1, the J gene TRBJ2-2; 7 positions agree with TRBD1. The germline V gene has CDR1 WNHNN and CDR2 SYGVQD (reference sequence). V lost 8 bases to trimming and J lost 4 bases; unmatched junction nucleotides: 7. The CDR3 is 14 amino acids. CDR3 in amino acids: CASGVQGSTGELFF. The DNA for the CDR3 is TGCGCCAGCGGAGTACAGGGGTCCACCGGGGAGCTGTTTTTT.

For the CDR3, the DNA is TGTGCCAGCAAGATAGCGGGGGACAGGAGATACAATGAGCAGTTCTTC. Translation gives CASKIAGDRRYNEQFF. The V gene is TRBV21-1, the J gene TRBJ2-1; TRBD2, the table's D call, was not compared with the DNA. TRBV21-1 is a listed pseudogene. The CDR3 covers 16 residues.

The rearrangement links TRBV7-3 to TRBJ2-2; maybe TRBD2 (6 bases). The CDR3 loop spans 13 amino acids. Germline values: CDR1 SGHTA, CDR2 FQGTGA. Trimming pared 4 bases from V and 6 bases from J, leaving 9 bases between. In DNA form, the CDR3 reads TGTGCCAGCAGCTCGACGGGAGCCGGGGAGCTGTTTTTT. This sequence encodes CASSSTGAGELFF. Combining the CDR3 with reference TRBV7-3 and TRBJ2-2 gives the whole variable domain GAGVSQTPSNKVTEKGKYVELRCDPISGHTALYWYRQSLGQGPEFLIYFQGTGAADDSGLPNDRFFAVRPEGSVSTLKIQRTERGDSAVYLCASSSTGAGELFFGEGSRLTVL.

The DNA of the CDR3 is TGTGCCAGCAGCCGTCTCGGGCTAGCGGGCTCCTACGAGCAGTACTTC. It encodes CASSRLGLAGSYEQYF. V gene TRBV5-4 combines with J gene TRBJ2-7; 8 nucleotides agree with TRBD2. The J segment lost 0 bases and the V segment lost 4 bases, leaving 9 bases of the junction unmatched. CDR3 length: 16 amino acids. The V gene's germline CDR1 is SGHNT and CDR2 YYREEE (reference sequence).

The chain links TRBV5-4 to TRBJ1-2, with 7 bases fitting TRBD1. The germline V gene has CDR1 SGHNT and CDR2 YYREEE (reference sequence). Trimming cost V 1 base and J 8 bases; bases outside gene matches: 5. This CDR3 spans 13 amino acids. The CDR3 loop is CASSLTGERGYTF. The CDR3 nucleotides are TGTGCCAGCAGCTTGACAGGGGAGAGAGGCTACACCTTC.

This rearrangement joins TRBV5-4 to TRBJ2-5; a weak D match, TRBD1 (6 bases). The CDR3 runs to 15 residues. V was trimmed by 4 bases and J by 1 base, leaving 14 bases between them. Per the germline V gene, CDR1 is SGHNT and CDR2 is YYREEE (reference sequence). This chain's CDR3 is CASSPGHIFQETQYF. CDR3 nucleotide sequence: TGTGCCAGCAGCCCGGGACATATCTTCCAAGAGACCCAGTACTTC. The full variable domain, in which reference TRBV5-4 and TRBJ2-5 provide the parts outside the CDR3, is ETGVTQSPTHLIKTRGQQVTLRCSSQSGHNTVSWYQQALGQGPQFIFQYYREEENGRGNFPPRFSGLQFPNYSSELNVNALELDDSALYLCASSPGHIFQETQYFGPGTRLLVL.

This chain connects TRBV6-4 to TRBJ1-1; D uncertain. Trimming took off 2 bases at V and 0 bases at J, with 7 bases between the two ends. The germline V gene has CDR1 MRHNA and CDR2 SNTAGT. This CDR3 has 14 residues. The CDR3 reads CASSDRSLNTEAFF. The DNA of the CDR3 is TGTGCCAGCAGTGACAGGAGTCTGAACACTGAAGCTTTCTTT.

In this sample, this clone turned up a few times. The chain has TRBV2 and TRBJ1-6, with a possible D match to TRBD1 (5 bases). The CDR3 is 14 amino acids. The germline V and J ends were trimmed by 5 bases and 7 bases, with 12 bases remaining between them. Germline CDR1 is SNHLY and CDR2 is FYNNEI. CDR3 amino acids: CASSTGRANSPLHF. The DNA of the CDR3 is TGTGCCAGCAGTACGGGACGGGCGAATTCACCCCTCCACTTT. Variable domain in full (rest from reference TRBV2 and TRBJ1-6): EPEVTQTPSHQVTQMGQEVILRCVPISNHLYFYWYRQILGQKVEFLVSFYNNEISEKSEIFDDQFSVERPDGSNFTLKIRSTKLEDSAMYFCASSTGRANSPLHFGNGTRLTVT.

This rearrangement joins TRBV7-6 to TRBJ2-5; 7 bases fit TRBD1. The CDR3 runs 14 residues. Germline CDR1 reads SGHVS; CDR2 reads FNYEAQ. The J segment lost 5 bases and the V segment lost 0 bases, leaving 3 bases of the junction unmatched. CDR3 sequence reads: CASSLAGRGETQYF. Here the CDR3 DNA reads TGTGCCAGCAGCTTAGCTGGCAGGGGGGAGACCCAGTACTTC.

This clone was seen once. The same CDR3 arises from other DNA sequences in this sample as well. This chain joins TRBV10-3 and TRBJ2-5; no firm D call. This CDR3 comprises 11 residues. The ends were cut back, 8 bases at V and 5 bases at J, with 9 bases in the middle. Germline V gene data show CDR1 as ENHRY and CDR2 as SYGVKD. This CDR3 is CAIRQGETQYF. CDR3 nucleotides: TGTGCCATCCGCCAAGGGGAGACCCAGTACTTC.

The rearrangement links TRBV6-1 to TRBJ2-1; 8 bases are a match to TRBD2. The CDR3 loop spans 23 amino acids. Germline V lookup: CDR1 MNHNS, CDR2 SASEGT. Losses at the gene ends were 2 bases for V and 0 bases for J; bases not matched to a gene: 24. The CDR3 DNA sequence: TGTGCCAGCAGTGAACCTCCGGGACGGAAGACTAGCGTGCCCTTTTTCTCCTACAATGAGCAGTTCTTC. Protein product: CASSEPPGRKTSVPFFSYNEQFF.

V usage is TRBV5-4 and J usage is TRBJ2-2, with D perhaps TRBD2 (5 bases). Per germline, CDR1 SGHNT and CDR2 YYREEE (reference sequence). With 2 bases removed from V and 5 bases from J, the gap between germline ends came to 16 bases. CDR3 length: 16 amino acids. The CDR3 DNA reads as TGTGCCAGCAGCTTTTCGGGTCGCCGAGGGACCGGGGAGCTGTTTTTT. Encoded protein: CASSFSGRRGTGELFF.

This clone occurred a few times. The chain uses TRBV28 and TRBJ1-5; D might be TRBD1 (5 bases). This CDR3 contains 15 residues. Germline V CDR1 and CDR2: MDHEN, SYDVKM. V was trimmed by 3 bases and J by 0 bases, leaving 9 bases between them. Here the CDR3 reads CASSFGTHSNQPQHF. In DNA form, the CDR3 reads TGTGCCAGCAGTTTCGGGACGCATAGCAATCAGCCCCAGCATTTT.

This chain connects TRBV27 to TRBJ2-1; 12 positions agree with TRBD2. The CDR3 covers 19 residues. CDR1 MNHEY and CDR2 SMNVEV come from the germline V gene (reference sequence). The V and J ends lost 3 bases and 0 bases, in that order; junction bases with no gene match: 9. The CDR3 is CASSFLASGRVSSYNEQFF. The CDR3 DNA is TGTGCCAGCAGTTTTCTCGCTAGCGGGAGGGTCAGCTCCTACAATGAGCAGTTCTTC.

This clone occurred a few times. The rearrangement uses TRBV9 and TRBJ1-2; D remains ambiguous. Germline V gene sequence: CDR1 SGDLS, CDR2 YYNGEE. The V end lost 4 bases, the J end lost 7 bases, and 11 bases lay between the germline ends. The CDR3 spans 12 residues. In DNA, the CDR3 is TGTGCCAGCAGCCGGCGCGGTGGTGGCTACACCTTC. The encoded protein is CASSRRGGGYTF.

The CDR3 spells CASGRLGGMNIQYF. The CDR3 DNA reads as TGTGCCAGCGGGCGCCTTGGGGGGATGAACATTCAGTACTTC. J is TRBJ2-4 and V is TRBV6-5; TRBD2 might be the D (6 bases). Germline V gene sequence: CDR1 MNHEY, CDR2 SVGAGI. The V gene lost 8 bases and the J gene lost 7 bases, with 18 bases spanning the gap. The CDR3 runs 14 residues.

V gene TRBV19 combines with J gene TRBJ2-7; 9 bases match TRBD1. The CDR3 consists of 14 residues. Trimming at V came to 5 bases and at J to 2 bases, leaving 4 bases not matched to a gene. Germline CDR1 is LNHDA and CDR2 is SQIVND (reference sequence). CDR3: CASSLGQGPYEQYF. CDR3 DNA sequence: TGTGCCAGTAGTTTAGGACAGGGGCCCTACGAGCAGTACTTC. Filled out from reference TRBV19 and TRBJ2-7, the complete variable domain reads DGGITQSPKYLFRKEGQNVTLSCEQNLNHDAMYWYRQDPGQGLRLIYYSQIVNDFQKGDIAEGYSVSREKKESFPLTVTSAQKNPTAFYLCASSLGQGPYEQYFGPGTRLTVT.

The chain combines TRBV11-2 with TRBJ2-1; possibly TRBD2 for D (6 bases). The CDR3 has 15 residues. Trimming shortened V by 4 bases and J by 11 bases, and 21 bases separated the two germline ends. Germline-derived CDR1 and CDR2 are SGHAT and FQNNGV. CDR3 region: CASSSLASISIQQFF. CDR3 in DNA: TGTGCCAGCAGCTCACTAGCCTCAATCTCCATTCAGCAGTTCTTC.